This T cell receptor (beta chain) is from a study of CD8+CD57+ T cells in acquired aplastic anemia. The overall study: Mean DNA quantity obtained from sorted CD4+ and CD8+ cells was about 3.2 ug. Study results and caveats: Between the patient and control groups, CD8+ Simpson's diversity did not differ significantly. Patients and controls shared twenty-nine CD8+ CDR3 sequences, highly expressed in patients.

Notes on this clonotype: Its cognate antigen is unknown.

Germline assignment: CDR1 ENHRY and CDR2 SYGVKD. This CDR3 contains 12 residues. Between the trimmed V and J ends, which lost 7 bases and 2 bases, there was a span of 6 bases. CDR3 and TCR beta VDJ profiling relied on a genomic DNA template. In TCRdb, the reads were re-called with MiXCR into one record per CDR3 protein. Of under 250,000 distinct CDR3 sequences listed, roughly 35% are singletons. This chain joins TRBV10-3 and TRBJ1-3, with D unresolved. This receptor was identified in a human donor in good health, serving as a control. Input material: sorted CD4+, CD8+, or CD8+CD57+ T cells (not recorded which) from PBMCs. Here the CDR3 reads CAITDPGNTIYF. The CDR3 DNA reads as TGTGCCATCACCGACCCTGGAAACACCATATATTTT.